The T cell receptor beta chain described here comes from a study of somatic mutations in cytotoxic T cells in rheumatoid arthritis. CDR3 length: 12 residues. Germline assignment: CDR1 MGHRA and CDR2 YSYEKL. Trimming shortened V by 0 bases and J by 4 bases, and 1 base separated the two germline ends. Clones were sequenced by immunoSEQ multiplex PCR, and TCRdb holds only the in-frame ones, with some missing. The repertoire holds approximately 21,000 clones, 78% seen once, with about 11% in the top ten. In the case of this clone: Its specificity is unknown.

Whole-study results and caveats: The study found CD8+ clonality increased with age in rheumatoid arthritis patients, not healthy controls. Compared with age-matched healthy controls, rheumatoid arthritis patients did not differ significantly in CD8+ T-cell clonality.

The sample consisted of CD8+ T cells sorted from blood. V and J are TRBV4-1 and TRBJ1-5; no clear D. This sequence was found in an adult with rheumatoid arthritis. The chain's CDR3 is CASSQDNQPQHF. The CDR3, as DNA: TGCGCCAGCAGCCAAGATAATCAGCCCCAGCATTTT.